This entry concerns a single TCR beta chain. Primers for the PCR totalled 60 Vbeta and 13 Jbeta. Sequenced by immunoSEQ multiplex PCR; TCRdb stores in-frame clones only, minus some. Listed are fewer than 200,000 clones; 6.5% falls within the top ten. This sample stems from a study of cytomegalovirus exposure and HLA in healthy donors. Trimming cost V 2 bases and J 6 bases, with 8 bases left between them. The CDR3 loop spans 12 amino acids. Germline CDR1 and CDR2: MNHEY and SVGAGI. Sequences were obtained from PBMCs. The chain employs TRBV6-5 and TRBJ2-7; D is possibly TRBD1 (6 bases). The receptor was derived from a man aged 30 to 39 in good health and CMV-seronegative. The CDR3 bases are TGTGCCAGCAGTTACCTCAGGGGCGAGCAGTACTTC. Translating it yields CASSYLRGEQYF.